These T cell receptor beta chains were read from a single sample in a study of control samples from healthy donors and cancer patients. TCRdb keeps only in-frame clones here, not all; method: immunoSEQ multiplex PCR. The sample lists some 67,000 clones; around 92% were seen once. The sequencing input was PBMCs. The receptor source for this set is a man in his 60s with lung cancer. Each CDR3 is given with its conserved first and last residue. The D gene is left open where the match is weak. Expanded clones get a size class; other rows say once, few or many, or leave the size out.

size	D	V	J	CDR3	DNA
once	TRBD1	TRBV25-1	TRBJ1-1	CASSASEGARTEAFF	TGTGCCAGCAGTGCCTCGGAGGGGGCGCGCACTGAAGCTTTCTTT
many	TRBD1	TRBV4-1	TRBJ1-4	CASSRVGQGDEKLFF	TGCGCCAGCAGCCGGGTGGGACAGGGGGATGAAAAACTGTTTTTT
.	.	TRBV29-1	TRBJ1-1	CSGQRNTEAFF	TGCAGCGGACAGCGGAACACTGAAGCTTTCTTT
.	.	TRBV19	TRBJ2-5	CASRGAGASGTQYF	TGTGCCAGTAGGGGTGCAGGGGCCTCTGGGACCCAGTACTTC
.	.	TRBV19	TRBJ1-4	CASGYRALEKLFF	TGTGCCAGTGGATACCGGGCCCTTGAAAAACTGTTTTTT
.	TRBD2	TRBV5-4	TRBJ2-2	CASSLRTSGGANTGELFF	TGTGCCAGCAGCCTCAGGACTAGCGGGGGGGCGAACACCGGGGAGCTGTTTTTT
once	.	TRBV7-3	TRBJ1-1	CASSLTPGGTEAFF	TGTGCCAGCAGCTTAACTCCGGGGGGCACTGAAGCTTTCTTT
.	TRBD2	TRBV27	TRBJ2-7	CASSLLGEGYEQYF	TGTGCCAGCAGTTTACTGGGGGAGGGGTACGAGCAGTACTTC
.	TRBD1	TRBV4-2	TRBJ1-6	CASSQAGTAISPLHF	TGTGCCAGCAGCCAAGCCGGGACAGCAATCTCACCCCTCCACTTT
.	.	TRBV2	TRBJ2-3	CASSTTLGTQYF	TGTGCCAGCAGTACCACCCTGGGTACGCAGTATTTT
.	.	TRBV24-1	TRBJ2-1	CATSEQNNEQFF	TGTGCCACCAGTGAACAGAACAATGAGCAGTTCTTC
.	.	TRBV5-6	TRBJ2-1	CASRYTRGPQRSYNEQFF	TGTGCCAGCAGATATACTAGGGGCCCCCAGCGCTCCTACAATGAGCAGTTCTTC
.	.	TRBV15	TRBJ1-2	CATSRGRGNYGYTF	TGTGCCACCAGCAGAGGCAGGGGAAACTATGGCTACACCTTC
.	TRBD2	TRBV7-3	TRBJ2-3	CASSPRTSGGWGTDTQYF	TGTGCCAGCAGCCCGCGGACTAGCGGGGGGTGGGGCACAGATACGCAGTATTTT
.	.	TRBV30	TRBJ2-5	CAAVPAEEETQYF	TGTGCCGCCGTCCCGGCGGAGGAAGAGACCCAGTACTTC
.	TRBD1	TRBV10-2	TRBJ1-2	CASSEQPFRGYGYTF	TGCGCCAGCAGCGAACAGCCTTTCAGGGGGTATGGCTACACCTTC
.	TRBD2	TRBV5-1	TRBJ2-3	CASSLRGVAGGTTDTQYF	TGCGCCAGCAGCTTGAGAGGAGTGGCGGGGGGAACTACAGATACGCAGTATTTT
.	.	TRBV21-1	TRBJ1-1	CASSKQGVGNTEAFF	TGTGCCAGCAGCAAACAGGGGGTCGGGAACACTGAAGCTTTCTTT
.	.	TRBV9	TRBJ2-3	CASSAYLTGASTDTQYF	TGTGCCAGCAGCGCATACCTGACAGGCGCTAGCACAGATACGCAGTATTTT
.	.	TRBV12-3/TRBV12-4	TRBJ1-1	CASSLQEALTAFF	TGTGCCAGCAGTTTACAGGAAGCCCTAACAGCTTTCTTT
.	TRBD2	TRBV5-1	TRBJ2-3	CASSLGFGGSSTDTQYF	TGCGCCAGCAGCTTGGGATTCGGGGGGTCTAGCACAGATACGCAGTATTTT
.	.	TRBV7-9	TRBJ2-2	CASSLWGSGELFF	TGTGCCAGCAGCTTATGGGGAAGCGGGGAGCTGTTTTTT
.	TRBD1	TRBV18	TRBJ1-1	CASSPKVDRASVAGTFF	TGTGCCAGCTCACCGAAAGTGGACAGGGCGTCGGTCGCGGGAACTTTCTTT
.	TRBD2	TRBV20-1	TRBJ2-1	CSASLPGDSGDLNEQFF	TGCAGTGCTAGTCTACCGGGTGACAGCGGGGACCTCAATGAGCAGTTCTTC
.	.	TRBV12-3/TRBV12-4	TRBJ2-2	CASSQGMGGELFF	TGTGCCAGCAGTCAGGGGATGGGCGGGGAGCTGTTTTTT
.	TRBD1	TRBV7-8	TRBJ1-5	CASSYALGQRNQPQHF	TGTGCCAGCAGCTATGCCTTGGGACAGCGAAATCAGCCCCAGCATTTT
.	.	TRBV9	TRBJ2-3	CASSVGPQGTDTQYF	TGTGCCAGCAGCGTAGGACCCCAGGGCACAGATACGCAGTATTTT
once	.	TRBV5-1	TRBJ2-3	CASPYRVRTDTQYF	TGCGCCAGCCCCTACAGGGTCCGCACAGATACGCAGTATTTT
.	.	TRBV7-9	TRBJ1-5	CASSLGTSSNQPQHF	TGTGCCAGCAGCCTCGGGACATCTAGCAATCAGCCCCAGCATTTT
.	.	TRBV14	TRBJ1-1	CASSYGMNTEAFF	TGTGCCAGCAGCTACGGGATGAACACTGAAGCTTTCTTT
once	TRBD1	TRBV6-6	TRBJ1-3	CASSHRDSPIPLSRPPVSGNTIYF	TGTGCCAGCAGTCACCGGGACAGCCCTATTCCCCTATCGCGACCTCCAGTCTCTGGAAACACCATATATTTT
.	TRBD1	TRBV5-6	TRBJ2-2	CASSLWGTGSLSAGELFF	TGTGCCAGCAGCTTGTGGGGGACAGGGAGCCTCAGCGCCGGGGAGCTGTTTTTT
.	.	TRBV25-1	TRBJ2-3	CASTSSLSTDTQYF	TGTGCCAGCACCTCATCGCTTAGCACAGATACGCAGTATTTT
.	.	TRBV5-1	TRBJ1-3	CASSPKPQGGSGNTIYF	TGCGCCAGCAGCCCCAAGCCACAGGGAGGATCTGGAAACACCATATATTTT
.	.	TRBV19	TRBJ1-5	CASTPNYGPNQPQHF	TGTGCCAGTACCCCCAATTACGGACCTAATCAGCCCCAGCATTTT
.	.	TRBV29-1	TRBJ1-2	CSVVGAYGYTF	TGCAGCGTTGTGGGGGCCTATGGCTACACCTTC
.	.	TRBV5-6	TRBJ1-3	CASSLGGNTIYF	TGTGCCAGCAGCTTGGGAGGAAACACCATATATTTT
.	.	TRBV18	TRBJ1-1	CASSPRDLKTLEAFF	TGTGCCAGCTCACCCCGGGACCTCAAGACCCTCGAAGCTTTCTTT
.	.	TRBV6-5	TRBJ2-3	CASKEGSSSTDTQYF	TGTGCCAGCAAGGAGGGGTCCTCTAGCACAGATACGCAGTATTTT
.	.	TRBV5-6	TRBJ2-5	CASSFGSGTGVETQYF	TGTGCCAGCAGCTTCGGAAGCGGGACAGGAGTAGAGACCCAGTACTTC
.	TRBD2	TRBV2	TRBJ2-3	CASSPGLSGLAGGTDTQYF	TGTGCCAGCAGTCCCGGATTGTCGGGACTAGCAGGAGGCACAGATACGCAGTATTTT
once	.	TRBV11-2	TRBJ1-2	CASSLRARGLNYGYTF	TGTGCCAGCAGCTTGCGCGCCCGGGGACTCAACTATGGCTACACCTTC
.	TRBD1	TRBV18	TRBJ1-2	CASSGTVSYGYTF	TGTGCCAGCTCAGGGACAGTAAGCTATGGCTACACCTTC
few	TRBD1	TRBV18	TRBJ2-7	CASSTSGTGTYEQYF	TGTGCCAGCTCAACCTCCGGGACAGGGACCTACGAGCAGTACTTC
.	.	TRBV18	TRBJ2-1	CASSSTGHEQFF	TGTGCCAGCTCATCGACAGGACATGAGCAGTTCTTC
once	.	TRBV5-1	TRBJ2-2	CASSLDTGELFF	TGCGCCAGCAGCTTGGACACCGGGGAGCTGTTTTTT
.	.	TRBV27	TRBJ2-4	CASTGHSGNKNIQYF	TGTGCCAGCACTGGTCACTCTGGGAACAAAAACATTCAGTACTTC
.	.	TRBV10-3	TRBJ1-5	CAISETEYSNQPQHF	TGTGCCATCAGTGAAACAGAGTATAGCAATCAGCCCCAGCATTTT
once	TRBD1	TRBV5-1	TRBJ1-2	CASSGGQAHGYTF	TGCGCCAGCAGCGGGGGACAGGCTCATGGCTACACCTTC
.	.	TRBV3-1/TRBV3-2	TRBJ1-6	CASSQLGTPLHF	TGTGCCAGCAGCCAGCTCGGGACACCCCTCCACTTT
.	.	TRBV5-4	TRBJ1-2	CASRDSRVAYGYTF	TGTGCCAGCAGGGATAGCAGGGTGGCCTATGGCTACACCTTC
.	TRBD1	TRBV6-2/TRBV6-3	TRBJ2-7	CASSQTGTGVYEQYF	TGTGCCAGCAGCCAGACCGGGACAGGGGTTTACGAGCAGTACTTC
.	.	TRBV12-3/TRBV12-4	TRBJ1-1	CASTATAEAFF	TGTGCCAGCACTGCAACAGCTGAAGCTTTCTTT
.	TRBD1	TRBV25-1	TRBJ1-2	CASTETTTGDYGYTF	TGTGCCAGCACCGAAACTACCACAGGGGACTATGGCTACACCTTC
.	.	TRBV27	TRBJ2-7	CASSLQGPQQGIYEQYF	TGTGCCAGCAGTTTACAGGGACCTCAGCAAGGTATCTACGAGCAGTACTTC
.	.	TRBV7-9	TRBJ2-2	CASSLKTPGTGELFF	TGTGCCAGCAGCTTAAAAACTCCGGGCACCGGGGAGCTGTTTTTT